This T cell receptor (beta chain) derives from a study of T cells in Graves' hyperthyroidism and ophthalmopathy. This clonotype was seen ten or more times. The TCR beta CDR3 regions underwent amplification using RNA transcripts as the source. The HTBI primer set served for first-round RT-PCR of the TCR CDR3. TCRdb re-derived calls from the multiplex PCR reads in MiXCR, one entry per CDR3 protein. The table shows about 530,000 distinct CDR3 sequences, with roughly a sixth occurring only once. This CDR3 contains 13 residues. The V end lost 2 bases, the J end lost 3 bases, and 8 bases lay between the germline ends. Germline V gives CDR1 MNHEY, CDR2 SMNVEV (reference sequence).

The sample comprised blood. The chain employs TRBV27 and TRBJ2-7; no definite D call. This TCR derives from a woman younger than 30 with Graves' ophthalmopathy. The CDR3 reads CASSLSDGYEQYF. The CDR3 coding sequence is TGTGCCAGCAGTTTAAGTGACGGCTACGAGCAGTACTTC.